Sequencing of this T cell receptor (beta chain) was carried out in a study of PD-1 blockade in classical Hodgkin lymphoma. Study-wide points: Prior therapy or disease activity may underlie the repertoire differences, whose causes remain undefined. Exclusion was applied to patients who started nivolumab under 1 year after ASCT.

Comment on this clone: What it binds is unknown.

Every patient experienced relapse after autologous stem cell transplantation, and brentuximab vedotin exposure varied. Clones were read by immunoSEQ multiplex PCR, and TCRdb kept only the in-frame ones, dropping some. The data contain more than 50,000 clones, 75% to 90% of them singletons. V dropped 2 bases and J dropped 4; count of bases not matched to a gene: 13. CDR1 and CDR2 (germline): SGHVS, FQNEAQ. The CDR3 loop spans 17 amino acids. The clonotype was recovered from a human donor with classical Hodgkin lymphoma. This sequence joins TRBV7-8 and TRBJ2-7; 8 nucleotides agree with TRBD1. The sequencing used peripheral blood mononuclear cells (PBMCs), collected at baseline. In nucleotides, the CDR3 is TGTGCCAGCAGCTTACAAGGACAGGGCAGTATAGGGTACGAGCAGTACTTC. Amino acid sequence: CASSLQGQGSIGYEQYF.